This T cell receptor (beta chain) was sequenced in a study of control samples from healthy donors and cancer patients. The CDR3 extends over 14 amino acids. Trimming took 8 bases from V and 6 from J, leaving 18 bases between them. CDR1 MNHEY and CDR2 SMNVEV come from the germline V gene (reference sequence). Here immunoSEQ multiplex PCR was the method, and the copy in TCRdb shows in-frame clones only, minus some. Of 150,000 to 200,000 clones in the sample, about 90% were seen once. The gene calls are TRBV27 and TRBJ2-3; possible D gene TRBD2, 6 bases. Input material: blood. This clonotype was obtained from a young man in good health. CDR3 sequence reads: CASRGGAWEDTQYF. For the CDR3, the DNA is TGTGCCAGCCGAGGCGGGGCTTGGGAGGATACGCAGTATTTT.